Presented here are 20 T cell receptor beta chains from one specimen sequenced in a study of T cell responses to AZD1222 COVID-19 vaccine. Clones were read by immunoSEQ multiplex PCR, and TCRdb kept only the in-frame ones, dropping some. The table lists over 85,000 clones, roughly nine tenths of them singletons. The material was peripheral blood, obtained on day 0 of AZD1222 vaccination. Receptors were obtained from an adult in good health.

This clone is a singleton in its sample. The chain carries TRBV29-1 and TRBJ2-5; D unclear. Germline-derived CDR1 and CDR2 are SQVTM and ANQGSEA. The CDR3 length is 11 residues. V was pared by 3 bases and J by 4 bases, with 6 bases between. The CDR3 sequence is CSVDFGETQYF. The CDR3 nucleotides are TGCAGCGTTGATTTCGGAGAGACCCAGTACTTC.

This chain joins TRBV6-5 and TRBJ1-5, with no clear D. CDR1 and CDR2 (germline): MNHEY, SVGAGI. Trimming pared 8 bases from V and 0 bases from J, leaving 14 bases between. The CDR3 extends over 15 amino acids. The CDR3 here is CASSLEDYSNQPQHF. The CDR3 bases are TGTGCCAGCTCTTTGGAGGATTATAGCAATCAGCCCCAGCATTTT.

The chain uses TRBV7-2 and TRBJ1-3; D may be TRBD1 (5 bases). The CDR3 extends over 16 amino acids. V was cut by 5 bases and J by 2 bases, with 16 bases left in between. Per germline, CDR1 SGHTA and CDR2 FQGNSA. This CDR3 is CASSPPGRIAGNTIYF. DNA for the CDR3: TGTGCCAGCAGCCCACCAGGGCGCATCGCTGGAAACACCATATATTTT.

V and J are TRBV10-2 and TRBJ2-7; either TRBD1 or TRBD2 may fit D (6 bases each). The CDR3 totals 15 residues. Germline-derived CDR1 and CDR2 are WSHSY and SAAADI. The V and J ends lost 2 bases and 0 bases respectively, with 11 bases between them. CDR3 in amino acids: CASSEQGGPSYEQYF. CDR3 bases: TGCGCCAGCAGTGAGCAAGGGGGGCCCTCCTACGAGCAGTACTTC.

The chain uses TRBV19 and TRBJ2-7; the match to TRBD1 covers 10 bases. This CDR3 region has 14 residues. J gave up 4 bases and V 5 bases, and 5 bases lay outside the gene matches. From germline, CDR1 is LNHDA and CDR2 SQIVND (reference sequence). CDR3 loop: CASSQDRGAYEQYF. The CDR3 region has the DNA TGTGCCAGTAGTCAGGACAGGGGGGCTTACGAGCAGTACTTC.

The V gene is TRBV6-2 or TRBV6-3, the J gene TRBJ2-2; no definite D call. Trimming stripped 3 bases from V and 0 bases from J, with 2 bases between. There are 13 residues in the CDR3. From germline, CDR1 is MNHEY and CDR2 SVGEGT. The CDR3, as DNA: TGTGCCAGCAGTTATACGAACACCGGGGAGCTGTTTTTT. It yields the protein CASSYTNTGELFF.

The gene calls are TRBV4-1 and TRBJ1-1; no definite D call. The V gene's germline CDR1 is MGHRA and CDR2 YSYEKL. Between the trimmed V and J ends, which lost 0 bases and 6 bases, there was a span of 20 bases. This CDR3 has 17 amino acids. The CDR3: CASSQERVTARLSEAFF. CDR3 nucleotides: TGCGCCAGCAGCCAAGAGAGAGTGACCGCGAGGTTATCTGAAGCTTTCTTT.

This rearrangement joins TRBV28 to TRBJ1-4, with 7 nucleotides matching TRBD1. This CDR3 has 14 amino acids. Losses at the gene ends were 6 bases for V and 3 bases for J; bases not matched to a gene: 4. Germline V lookup: CDR1 MDHEN, CDR2 SYDVKM. CDR3 loop: CASSNRGPNEKLFF. CDR3 nucleotide sequence: TGTGCCAGCAGCAACAGGGGACCTAATGAAAAACTGTTTTTT. Supplemented by reference TRBV28 and TRBJ1-4, the full variable domain reads DVKVTQSSRYLVKRTGEKVFLECVQDMDHENMFWYRQDPGLGLRLIYFSYDVKMKEKGDIPEGYSVSREKKERFSLILESASTNQTSMYLCASSNRGPNEKLFFGSGTQLSVL.

This rearrangement joins TRBV12-3 or TRBV12-4 to TRBJ1-2; no clear D. V was pared by 2 bases and J by 7 bases, with 11 bases between. This CDR3 region has 13 residues. CDR3 sequence: CASSLKRRGGYTF. The CDR3, as DNA: TGTGCCAGCAGTTTAAAGCGTCGAGGTGGCTACACCTTC.

The V gene is TRBV14, the J gene TRBJ2-1; tentative D call: TRBD2 (5 bases). Germline V lookup: CDR1 SGHDN, CDR2 FVKESK. This CDR3 is 14 amino acids long. V lost 5 bases and J lost 0, with 8 bases in between. The CDR3 DNA follows: TGTGCCAGCAGCGTAGGGAGCTCCTACAATGAGCAGTTCTTC. It yields the protein CASSVGSSYNEQFF.

The gene calls are TRBV9 and TRBJ2-2; no definite D call. The CDR3 consists of 13 residues. V gave up 6 bases and J gave up 5 bases, with 11 bases separating them. Germline values: CDR1 SGDLS, CDR2 YYNGEE. The CDR3 loop is CASTQRLTGELFF. The CDR3 DNA reads TGTGCCAGCACCCAGAGGCTTACCGGGGAGCTGTTTTTT.

The chain carries TRBV5-4 and TRBJ1-1; 9 bases are a match to TRBD1. J lost 3 bases, V lost 5 bases, and 11 bases had no gene match. The CDR3 is 16 residues long. CDR1 and CDR2 (germline): SGHNT, YYREEE (reference sequence). CDR3 sequence: CASSPQGARKDTEAFF. The DNA for the CDR3 is TGTGCCAGCAGTCCACAGGGGGCGCGAAAAGACACTGAAGCTTTCTTT. The entire variable domain, with the rest obtained from reference TRBV5-4 and TRBJ1-1, is as follows: ETGVTQSPTHLIKTRGQQVTLRCSSQSGHNTVSWYQQALGQGPQFIFQYYREEENGRGNFPPRFSGLQFPNYSSELNVNALELDDSALYLCASSPQGARKDTEAFFGQGTRLTVV.

V usage is TRBV13 and J usage is TRBJ2-1; a weak D match, TRBD2 (5 bases). Trimming took 1 base from V and 4 from J, leaving 11 bases between them. The germline CDR1 and CDR2 sequences are PRHDT and FYEKMQ (reference sequence). This CDR3 is built from 15 residues. This CDR3 reads CASSLVLASYNEQFF. The DNA of the CDR3 is TGTGCCAGCAGCTTAGTGCTAGCATCTTACAATGAGCAGTTCTTC.

The rearrangement uses TRBV5-1 and TRBJ2-3; D uncertain. Germline loops: CDR1 SGHRS, CDR2 YFSETQ. The V gene lost 0 bases and the J gene lost 0 bases, with 5 bases spanning the gap. The CDR3 spans 14 residues. In DNA form, the CDR3 reads TGCGCCAGCAGCTTGGATTTTAGCACAGATACGCAGTATTTT. It translates to CASSLDFSTDTQYF. Together with reference TRBV5-1 and TRBJ2-3, the CDR3 gives the full variable domain: KAGVTQTPRYLIKTRGQQVTLSCSPISGHRSVSWYQQTPGQGLQFLFEYFSETQRNKGNFPGRFSGRQFSNSRSEMNVSTLELGDSALYLCASSLDFSTDTQYFGPGTRLTVL.

The CDR3 loop reads CASSSGSRVLVGEAFF. The CDR3 nucleotides read TGCGCCAGCAGTTCGGGGTCTAGGGTATTGGTTGGTGAAGCTTTCTTT. The chain joins TRBV5-1 to TRBJ1-1, with D unresolved. CDR1 is SGHRS, CDR2 YFSETQ, per germline. V lost 5 bases and J 7 bases, leaving 24 bases between the germline ends. This CDR3 spans 16 amino acids.

V and J are TRBV6-5 and TRBJ1-2; D not certain. CDR1 and CDR2 (germline): MNHEY, SVGAGI. V was pared by 0 bases and J by 3 bases, with 8 bases between. The CDR3 totals 14 residues. The CDR3 nucleotides are TGTGCCAGCAGTTACTCGTGGGGAGACTATGGCTACACCTTC. Its protein product is CASSYSWGDYGYTF.

This sequence joins TRBV9 and TRBJ1-6; D might be TRBD1 (5 bases). CDR1 is SGDLS, CDR2 YYNGEE, per germline. Trimming removed 0 bases at V and 10 bases at J, with 14 bases between. This CDR3 is built from 15 residues. CDR3 coding DNA: TGTGCCAGCAGCGTAGCTACCGGGGACTGGTCACCCCTCCACTTT. Protein sequence: CASSVATGDWSPLHF.

This clone was picked up a small number of times. CDR3 sequence (DNA): TGTGCCAGCAGCTTAGAAAGAGTCTCCTACGAGCAGTACTTC. Its protein product is CASSLERVSYEQYF. The chain joins TRBV7-2 to TRBJ2-7; D not resolved. Trimming left V 1 base short and J 0 bases short, with 7 bases between. The CDR3 extends over 14 amino acids. The germline V gene encodes CDR1 SGHTA and CDR2 FQGNSA.

The chain recombines TRBV4-1 with TRBJ2-4, with D tentatively TRBD2 (5 bases). The CDR3 is 18 residues long. Germline-derived CDR1 and CDR2 are MGHRA and YSYEKL. V lost 0 bases, J lost 0 bases, and 15 bases lay in between. This CDR3 reads CASSQDQPGSVAKNIQYF. DNA for the CDR3: TGCGCCAGCAGCCAAGATCAACCGGGGAGTGTAGCCAAAAACATTCAGTACTTC.

The V and J genes are TRBV19 and TRBJ1-5; 10 bases fit TRBD1. The length of the CDR3 is 15 residues. V lost 5 bases, J lost 9 bases, and 10 bases stayed unmatched. The germline V gene has CDR1 LNHDA and CDR2 SQIVND (reference sequence). The CDR3 DNA is TGTGCCAGTAGTGCTGGGACAGGGGACAGTGGGCCCCAGCATTTT. Its protein is CASSAGTGDSGPQHF.